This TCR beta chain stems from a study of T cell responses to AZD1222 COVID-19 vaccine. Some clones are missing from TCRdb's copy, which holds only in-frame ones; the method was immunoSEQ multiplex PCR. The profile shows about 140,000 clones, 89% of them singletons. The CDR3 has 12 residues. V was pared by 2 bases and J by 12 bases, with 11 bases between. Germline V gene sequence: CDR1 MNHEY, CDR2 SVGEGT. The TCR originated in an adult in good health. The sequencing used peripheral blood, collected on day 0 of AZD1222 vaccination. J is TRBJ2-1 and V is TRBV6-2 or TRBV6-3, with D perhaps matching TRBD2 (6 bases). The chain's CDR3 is CASSYRDWGQFF. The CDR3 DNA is TGTGCCAGCAGTTACCGGGACTGGGGGCAGTTCTTC.